This T cell receptor beta chain was identified in a study of blood T cells in healthy people across ages. Regarding the study as a whole: Older individuals had lower TCR beta diversity per million T cells (the decline was roughly linear).

Sample-barcoded 5' priming and a J-beta primer mix drove a second PCR of roughly 6 to 12 cycles. A template-switch adaptor with 12 random nucleotides tagged each cDNA molecule. TCRdb ran MiXCR on the 5' RACE reads and lists one entry per CDR3 protein. The table lists about a million distinct CDR3 sequences, 45% to 50% of them singletons. As for this clonotype: Its antigen is as yet unknown.

The V and J ends lost 0 bases and 9 bases respectively, with 14 bases between them. The germline V gene encodes CDR1 MNHEY and CDR2 SVGAGI. The length of the CDR3 is 14 residues. The amount of total RNA extracted per sample was at least 5.5 micrograms. This sequence joins TRBV6-5 and TRBJ1-1, with D uncertain. This TCR was recovered from a man aged 30 to 39 in good health. Sequenced material: blood. The CDR3 protein is CASSYSAGVSKAFF. CDR3 coding DNA: TGTGCCAGCAGTTACTCGGCCGGGGTGTCGAAAGCTTTCTTT.